This entry describes one T cell receptor beta chain. V lost 4 bases to trimming and J lost 0 bases; unmatched junction nucleotides: 5. CDR1 is SGDLS and CDR2 is YYNGEE in the germline V gene. The CDR3 contains 18 residues. Authors' methods: Estimation of nucleated cell counts relied on the amplification of reference gene primers. TCRdb's table, derived via immunoSEQ multiplex PCR, lists solely in-frame clones and lacks some. Clonal size and the V and J genes are those of that table, whereas D and trimming came from the DNA. This sample has under 150,000 clones, with over 75% found just once. The source of the sample is a study of blood T cell repertoires in COVID-19.

The sample was peripheral blood. This receptor was taken from a man between 35 and 55 years old with active or convalescent COVID-19. This chain connects TRBV9 to TRBJ2-2; the match to TRBD2 covers 14 bases. Here the CDR3 DNA reads TGTGCCAGCAGCTTGGGGACTAGCGGGGGCCCGAACACCGGGGAGCTGTTTTTT. Residues: CASSLGTSGGPNTGELFF. Complete variable domain (other parts from reference TRBV9 and TRBJ2-2): DSGVTQTPKHLITATGQRVTLRCSPRSGDLSVYWYQQSLDQGLQFLIQYYNGEERAKGNILERFSAQQFPDLHSELNLSSLELGDSALYFCASSLGTSGGPNTGELFFGEGSRLTVL.